This T cell receptor (beta chain) came from a study of blood T cell repertoires in COVID-19. Only in-frame clones appear in the TCRdb table, and some are missing; sequencing was by immunoSEQ multiplex PCR. This sample has tens of thousands of clones, with around nine tenths found just once. This CDR3 has 16 amino acids. V gave up 3 bases and J gave up 6 bases; unmatched junction bases: 8. Germline V gene lookup returns CDR1 LNHDA and CDR2 SQIVND (reference sequence). The material sequenced was peripheral blood. The chain couples TRBV19 to TRBJ2-2, with 9 bases that match TRBD1. The clonotype comes from a man older than 75 with acute or convalescent COVID-19. CDR3 sequence: CASSMTGTGLSGELFF. The CDR3 DNA reads as TGTGCCAGTAGTATGACGGGGACAGGGCTATCCGGGGAGCTGTTTTTT. Supplemented by reference TRBV19 and TRBJ2-2, the full variable domain reads DGGITQSPKYLFRKEGQNVTLSCEQNLNHDAMYWYRQDPGQGLRLIYYSQIVNDFQKGDIAEGYSVSREKKESFPLTVTSAQKNPTAFYLCASSMTGTGLSGELFFGEGSRLTVL.